Sequencing of this TCR beta chain was carried out in a study of OX40 agonist ivuxolimab in advanced cancers. With 1 base clipped from V and 3 bases from J, the junction kept 5 bases outside the gene matches. The CDR3 is 16 amino acids. Germline lookup yields CDR1 SGHTA and CDR2 FQGNSA. Assay: immunoSEQ multiplex PCR; the TCRdb copy retains only in-frame clones and omits some. There are around 20,000 clones in the sample; around 90% occur only once, and around 48% lies in the top ten. Overall study findings and caveats: More expanded clones were found, on average, in CD8+ than in CD4+ T cells.

A note on this clone: Its antigen is unidentified.

Source: CD4+ or CD8+ T cells sorted from blood, taken in a trial of the OX40 agonist ivuxolimab. The rearrangement links TRBV7-2 to TRBJ2-1; 8 nucleotides align to TRBD2. This receptor was obtained from an adult with an advanced solid tumor such as melanoma, head and neck, liver or kidney cancer. The CDR3 DNA sequence: TGTGCCAGCAGCTTAGTTAGCGGGGATAACTACAATGAGCAGTTCTTC. Protein product: CASSLVSGDNYNEQFF.